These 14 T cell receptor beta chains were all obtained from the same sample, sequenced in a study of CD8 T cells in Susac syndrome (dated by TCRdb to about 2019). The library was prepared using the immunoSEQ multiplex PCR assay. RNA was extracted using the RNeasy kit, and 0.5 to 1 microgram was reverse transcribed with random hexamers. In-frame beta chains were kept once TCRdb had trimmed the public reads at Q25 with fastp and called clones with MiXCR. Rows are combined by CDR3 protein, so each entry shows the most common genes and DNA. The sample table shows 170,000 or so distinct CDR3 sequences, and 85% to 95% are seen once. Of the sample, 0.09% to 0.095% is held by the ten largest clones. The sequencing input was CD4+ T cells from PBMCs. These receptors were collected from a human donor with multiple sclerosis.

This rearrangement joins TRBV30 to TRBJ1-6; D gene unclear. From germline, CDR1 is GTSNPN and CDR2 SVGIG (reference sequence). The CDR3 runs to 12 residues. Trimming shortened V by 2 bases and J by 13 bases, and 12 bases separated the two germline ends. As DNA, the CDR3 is TGTGCCTGGAGTCGAGTGCTCCGGCCCCTCCACTTT. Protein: CAWSRVLRPLHF.

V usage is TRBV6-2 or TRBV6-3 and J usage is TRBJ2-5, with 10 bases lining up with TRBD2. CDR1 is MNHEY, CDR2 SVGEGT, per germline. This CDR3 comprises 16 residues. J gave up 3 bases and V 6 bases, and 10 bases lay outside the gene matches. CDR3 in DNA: TGTGCCAGCAGCCCAGGAGCGGGAGGGCCGGAAGAGACCCAGTACTTC. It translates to CASSPGAGGPEETQYF.

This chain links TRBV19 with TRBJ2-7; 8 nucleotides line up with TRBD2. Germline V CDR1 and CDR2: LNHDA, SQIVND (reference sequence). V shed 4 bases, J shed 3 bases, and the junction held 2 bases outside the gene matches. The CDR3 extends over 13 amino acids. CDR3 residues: CASSRLANYEQYF. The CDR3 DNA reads TGTGCCAGTAGTAGACTAGCGAACTACGAGCAGTACTTC.

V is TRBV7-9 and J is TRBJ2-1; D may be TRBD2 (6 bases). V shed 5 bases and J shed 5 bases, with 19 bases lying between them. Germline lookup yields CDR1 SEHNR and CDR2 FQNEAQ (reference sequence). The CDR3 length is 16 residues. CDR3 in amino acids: CASSPRGLTNNNEQFF. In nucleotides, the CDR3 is TGTGCCAGCAGCCCCCGGGGACTGACGAATAACAATGAGCAGTTCTTC.

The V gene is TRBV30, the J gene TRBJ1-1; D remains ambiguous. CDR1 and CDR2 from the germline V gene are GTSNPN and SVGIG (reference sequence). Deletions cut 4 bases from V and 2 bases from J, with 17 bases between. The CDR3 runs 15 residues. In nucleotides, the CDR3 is TGTGCCTGGAACTCCCCCTGGGGAGGTAACACTGAAGCTTTCTTT. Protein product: CAWNSPWGGNTEAFF.

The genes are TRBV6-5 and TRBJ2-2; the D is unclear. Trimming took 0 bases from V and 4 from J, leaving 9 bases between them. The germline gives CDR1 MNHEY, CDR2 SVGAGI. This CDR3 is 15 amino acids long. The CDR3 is CASSYSISSTGELFF. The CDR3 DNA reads TGTGCCAGCAGTTACTCGATATCGTCCACCGGGGAGCTGTTTTTT.

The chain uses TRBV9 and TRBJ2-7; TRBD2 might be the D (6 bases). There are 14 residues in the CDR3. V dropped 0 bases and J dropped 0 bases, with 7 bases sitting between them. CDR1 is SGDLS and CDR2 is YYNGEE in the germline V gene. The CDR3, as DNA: TGTGCCAGCAGCGTAGGACTAGGCTCCTACGAGCAGTACTTC. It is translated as CASSVGLGSYEQYF.

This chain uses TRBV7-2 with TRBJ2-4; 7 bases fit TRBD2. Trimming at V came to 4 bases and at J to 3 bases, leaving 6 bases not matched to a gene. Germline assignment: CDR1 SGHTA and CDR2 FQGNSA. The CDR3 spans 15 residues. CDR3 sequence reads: CASSSSGVYKNIQYF. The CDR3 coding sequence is TGTGCCAGCAGCTCGAGCGGGGTCTACAAAAACATTCAGTACTTC. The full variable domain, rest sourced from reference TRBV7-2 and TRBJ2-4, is GAGVSQSPSNKVTEKGKDVELRCDPISGHTALYWYRQSLGQGLEFLIYFQGNSAPDKSGLPSDRFSAERTGGSVSTLTIQRTQQEDSAVYLCASSSSGVYKNIQYFGAGTRLSVL.

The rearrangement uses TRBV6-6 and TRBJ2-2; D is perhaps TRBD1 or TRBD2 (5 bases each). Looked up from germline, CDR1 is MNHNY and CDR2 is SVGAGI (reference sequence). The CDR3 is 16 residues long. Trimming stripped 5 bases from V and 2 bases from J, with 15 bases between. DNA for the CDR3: TGTGCCAGCAGTGGAAACCGGGACCACAACACCGGGGAGCTGTTTTTT. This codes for CASSGNRDHNTGELFF.

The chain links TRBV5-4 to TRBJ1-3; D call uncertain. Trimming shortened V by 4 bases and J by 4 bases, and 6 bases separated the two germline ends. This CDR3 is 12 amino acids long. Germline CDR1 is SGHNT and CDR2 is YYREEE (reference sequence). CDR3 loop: CASSTRGNTIYF. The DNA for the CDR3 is TGTGCCAGCAGCACACGGGGAAACACCATATATTTT.

CDR3 loop: CASSLGDFRETQYF. CDR3 DNA: TGCGCCAGCAGCTTGGGGGATTTCAGGGAGACCCAGTACTTC. The chain couples TRBV5-1 to TRBJ2-5; D is uncertain. Germline CDR1 and CDR2: SGHRS and YFSETQ. The CDR3 is 14 amino acids. V lost 0 bases, J lost 5 bases, and 11 bases lay in between.

CDR3 amino acids: CASSPNRGEGEQFF. The CDR3 DNA follows: TGCGCCAGCAGCCCCAACAGGGGGGAGGGTGAGCAGTTCTTC. The rearrangement joins TRBV5-1 to TRBJ2-1; weak D call: TRBD1 (8 bases). The CDR3 spans 14 residues. Trimming took off 4 bases at V and 9 bases at J, with 17 bases between the two ends. CDR1 and CDR2 (germline): SGHRS, YFSETQ.

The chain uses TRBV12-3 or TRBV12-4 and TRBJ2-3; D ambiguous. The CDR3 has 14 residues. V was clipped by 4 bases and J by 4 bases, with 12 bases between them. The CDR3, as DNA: TGTGCCAGCAGTTCCACCCCGCGAGCAGATACGCAGTATTTT. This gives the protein CASSSTPRADTQYF.

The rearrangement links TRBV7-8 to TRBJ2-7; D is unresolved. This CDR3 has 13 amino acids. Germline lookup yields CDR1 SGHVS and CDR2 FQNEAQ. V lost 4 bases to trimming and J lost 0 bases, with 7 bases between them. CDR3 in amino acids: CASSSGPSYEQYF. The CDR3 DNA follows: TGTGCCAGCAGCTCCGGGCCCTCCTACGAGCAGTACTTC.